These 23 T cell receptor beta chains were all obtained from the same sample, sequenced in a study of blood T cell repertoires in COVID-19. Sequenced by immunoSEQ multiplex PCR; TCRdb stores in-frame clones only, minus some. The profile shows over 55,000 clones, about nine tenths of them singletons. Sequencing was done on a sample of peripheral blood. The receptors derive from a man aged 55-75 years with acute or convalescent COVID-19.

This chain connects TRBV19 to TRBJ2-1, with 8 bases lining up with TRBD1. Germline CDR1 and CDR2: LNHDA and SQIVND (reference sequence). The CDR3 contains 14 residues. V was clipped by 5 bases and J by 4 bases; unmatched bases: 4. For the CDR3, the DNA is TGTGCCAGTAGTTCCCGGGACAGGTACAATGAGCAGTTCTTC. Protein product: CASSSRDRYNEQFF.

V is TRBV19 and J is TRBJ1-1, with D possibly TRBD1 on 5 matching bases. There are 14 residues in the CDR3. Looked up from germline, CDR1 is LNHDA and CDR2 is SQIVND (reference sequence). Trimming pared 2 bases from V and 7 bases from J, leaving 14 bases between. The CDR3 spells CASSINGAANEAFF. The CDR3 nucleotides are TGTGCCAGTAGTATAAATGGGGCCGCGAATGAAGCTTTCTTT.

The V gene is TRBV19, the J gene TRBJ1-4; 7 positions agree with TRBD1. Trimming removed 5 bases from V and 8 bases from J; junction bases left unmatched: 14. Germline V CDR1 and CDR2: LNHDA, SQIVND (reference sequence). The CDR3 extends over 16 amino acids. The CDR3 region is CASSGSGRQGQEKLFF. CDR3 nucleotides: TGTGCCAGTAGTGGATCCGGAAGACAGGGTCAGGAAAAACTGTTTTTT. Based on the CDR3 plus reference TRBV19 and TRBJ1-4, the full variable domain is DGGITQSPKYLFRKEGQNVTLSCEQNLNHDAMYWYRQDPGQGLRLIYYSQIVNDFQKGDIAEGYSVSREKKESFPLTVTSAQKNPTAFYLCASSGSGRQGQEKLFFGSGTQLSVL.

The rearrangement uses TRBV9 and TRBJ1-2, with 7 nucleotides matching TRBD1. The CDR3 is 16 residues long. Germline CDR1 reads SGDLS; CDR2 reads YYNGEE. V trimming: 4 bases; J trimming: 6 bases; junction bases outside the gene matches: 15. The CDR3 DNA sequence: TGTGCCAGCAGCCCTGTACCGACAGGGTCCTTAGATGGCTACACCTTC. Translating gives CASSPVPTGSLDGYTF.

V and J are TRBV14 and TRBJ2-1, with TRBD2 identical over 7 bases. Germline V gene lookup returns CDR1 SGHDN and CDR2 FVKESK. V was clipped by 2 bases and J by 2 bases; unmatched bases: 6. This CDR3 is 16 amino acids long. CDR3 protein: CASSQPRGGTYNEQFF. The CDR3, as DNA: TGTGCCAGCAGCCAACCTCGGGGAGGGACCTACAATGAGCAGTTCTTC.

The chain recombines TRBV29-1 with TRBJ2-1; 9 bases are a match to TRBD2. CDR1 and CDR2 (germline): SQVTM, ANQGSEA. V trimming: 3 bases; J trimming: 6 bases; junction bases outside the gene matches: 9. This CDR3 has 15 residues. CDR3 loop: CSVDSGTSSGNEQFF. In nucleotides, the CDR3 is TGCAGCGTTGACTCCGGGACTAGCAGTGGCAATGAGCAGTTCTTC.

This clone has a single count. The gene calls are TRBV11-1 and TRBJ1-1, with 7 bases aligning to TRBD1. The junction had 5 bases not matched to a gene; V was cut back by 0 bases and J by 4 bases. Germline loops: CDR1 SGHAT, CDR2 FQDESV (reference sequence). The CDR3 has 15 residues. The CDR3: CASSLAVGGSTEAFF. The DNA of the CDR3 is TGTGCCAGCAGCTTAGCTGTAGGGGGCAGCACTGAAGCTTTCTTT.

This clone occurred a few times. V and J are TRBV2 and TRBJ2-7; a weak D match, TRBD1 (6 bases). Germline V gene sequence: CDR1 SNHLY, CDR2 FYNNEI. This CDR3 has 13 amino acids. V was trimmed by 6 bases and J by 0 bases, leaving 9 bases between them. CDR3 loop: CASRDSFSYEQYF. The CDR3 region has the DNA TGTGCCAGCAGGGACAGTTTCTCCTACGAGCAGTACTTC.

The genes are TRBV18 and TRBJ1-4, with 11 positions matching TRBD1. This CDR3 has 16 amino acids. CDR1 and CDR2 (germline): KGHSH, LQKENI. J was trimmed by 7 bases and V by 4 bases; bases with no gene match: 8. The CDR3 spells CASSRTGTGGFEKLFF. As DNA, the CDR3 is TGTGCCAGCTCACGAACCGGGACAGGGGGTTTTGAAAAACTGTTTTTT.

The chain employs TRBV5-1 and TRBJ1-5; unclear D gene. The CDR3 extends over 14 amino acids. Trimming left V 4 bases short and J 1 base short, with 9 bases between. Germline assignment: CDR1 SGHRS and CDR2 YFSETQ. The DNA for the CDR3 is TGCGCCAGCAGCCCGGAGGGAAGCAATCAGCCCCAGCATTTT. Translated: CASSPEGSNQPQHF.

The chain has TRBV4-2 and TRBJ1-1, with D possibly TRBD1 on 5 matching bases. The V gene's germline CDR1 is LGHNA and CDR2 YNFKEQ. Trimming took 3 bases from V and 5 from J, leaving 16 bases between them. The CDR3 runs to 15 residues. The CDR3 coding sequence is TGTGCCAGCAGCCACTTGGGGGGGTTGGAGACTGAAGCTTTCTTT. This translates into CASSHLGGLETEAFF.

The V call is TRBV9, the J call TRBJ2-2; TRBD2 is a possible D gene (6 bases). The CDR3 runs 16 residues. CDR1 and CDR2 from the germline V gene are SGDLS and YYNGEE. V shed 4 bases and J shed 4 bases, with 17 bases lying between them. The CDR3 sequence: CASSSYRTEGTGELFF. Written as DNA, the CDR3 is TGTGCCAGCAGCTCTTACCGAACGGAGGGCACCGGGGAGCTGTTTTTT.

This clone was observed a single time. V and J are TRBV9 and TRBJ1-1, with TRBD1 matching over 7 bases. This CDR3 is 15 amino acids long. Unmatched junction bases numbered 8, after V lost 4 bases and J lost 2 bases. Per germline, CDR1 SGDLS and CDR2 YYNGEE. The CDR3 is CASSPSGQTNTEAFF. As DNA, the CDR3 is TGTGCCAGCAGCCCATCGGGACAGACTAACACTGAAGCTTTCTTT.

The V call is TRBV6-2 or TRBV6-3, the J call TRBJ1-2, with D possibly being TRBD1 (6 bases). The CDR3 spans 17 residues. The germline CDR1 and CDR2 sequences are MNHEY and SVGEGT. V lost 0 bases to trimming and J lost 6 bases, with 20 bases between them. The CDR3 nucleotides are TGTGCCAGCAGTTACTCGATAAGACCAACAGGGAAGGATGGCTACACCTTC. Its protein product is CASSYSIRPTGKDGYTF.

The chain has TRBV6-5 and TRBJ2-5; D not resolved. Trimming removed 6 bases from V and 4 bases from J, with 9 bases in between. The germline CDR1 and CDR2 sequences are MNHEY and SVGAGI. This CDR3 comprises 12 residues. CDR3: CASSRGLETQYF. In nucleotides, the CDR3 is TGTGCCAGCAGCCGAGGATTAGAGACCCAGTACTTC.

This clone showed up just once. CDR3 nucleotide sequence: TGTGCCATCAGGGGCGAGACTACAAACACCGGGGAGCTGTTTTTT. This codes for CAIRGETTNTGELFF. The V call is TRBV10-3, the J call TRBJ2-2; D might be TRBD2 (5 bases). This CDR3 is 15 amino acids long. Trimming took 6 bases from V and 2 from J, leaving 13 bases between them. Germline values: CDR1 ENHRY, CDR2 SYGVKD.

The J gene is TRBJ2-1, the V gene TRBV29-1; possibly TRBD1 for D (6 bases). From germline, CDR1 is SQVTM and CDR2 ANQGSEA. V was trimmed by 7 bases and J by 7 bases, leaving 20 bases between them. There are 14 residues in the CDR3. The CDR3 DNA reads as TGCAGCGCTACCCGGACAGCCCAGGGTAATGAGCAGTTCTTC. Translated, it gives CSATRTAQGNEQFF.

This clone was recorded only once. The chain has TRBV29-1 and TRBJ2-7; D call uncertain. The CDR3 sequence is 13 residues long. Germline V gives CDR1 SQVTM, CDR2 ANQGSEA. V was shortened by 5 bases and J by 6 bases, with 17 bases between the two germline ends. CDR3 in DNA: TGCAGCGTTTCAAAAGTCGAGGTCCCCGAGCAGTACTTC. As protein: CSVSKVEVPEQYF.

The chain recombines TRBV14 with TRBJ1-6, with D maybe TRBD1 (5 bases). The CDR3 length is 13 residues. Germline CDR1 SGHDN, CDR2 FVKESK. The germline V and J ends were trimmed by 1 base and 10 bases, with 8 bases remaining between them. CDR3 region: CASSQVKGSPLHF. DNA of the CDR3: TGTGCCAGCAGCCAAGTTAAGGGGTCACCCCTCCACTTT. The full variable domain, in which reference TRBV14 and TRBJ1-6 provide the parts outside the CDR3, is EAGVTQFPSHSVIEKGQTVTLRCDPISGHDNLYWYRRVMGKEIKFLLHFVKESKQDESGMPNNRFLAERTGGTYSTLKVQPAELEDSGVYFCASSQVKGSPLHFGNGTRLTVT.

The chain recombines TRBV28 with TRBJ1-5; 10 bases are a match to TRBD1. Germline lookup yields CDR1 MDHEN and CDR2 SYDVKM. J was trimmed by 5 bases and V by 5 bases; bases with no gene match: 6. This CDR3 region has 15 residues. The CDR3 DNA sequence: TGTGCCAGCAGTACGCAGACAGGGGGCTATCAGCCCCAGCATTTT. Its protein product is CASSTQTGGYQPQHF.

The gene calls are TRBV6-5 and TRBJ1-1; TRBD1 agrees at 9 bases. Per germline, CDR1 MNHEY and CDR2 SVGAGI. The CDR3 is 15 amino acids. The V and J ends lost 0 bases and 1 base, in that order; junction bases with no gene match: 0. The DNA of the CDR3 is TGTGCCAGCAGTTACTCGGACAGGGGGAACACTGAAGCTTTCTTT. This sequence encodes CASSYSDRGNTEAFF.

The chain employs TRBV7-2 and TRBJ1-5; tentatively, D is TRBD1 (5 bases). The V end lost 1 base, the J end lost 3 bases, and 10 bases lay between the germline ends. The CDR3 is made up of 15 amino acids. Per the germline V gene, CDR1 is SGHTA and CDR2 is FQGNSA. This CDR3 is CASSLGGGTNQPQHF. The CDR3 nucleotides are TGTGCCAGCAGCTTAGGCGGGGGGACCAATCAGCCCCAGCATTTT.

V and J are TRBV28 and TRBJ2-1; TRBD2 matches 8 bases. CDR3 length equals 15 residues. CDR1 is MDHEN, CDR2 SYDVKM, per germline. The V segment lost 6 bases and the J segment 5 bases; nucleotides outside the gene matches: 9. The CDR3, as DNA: TGTGCCAGCAGGGACGGGACTAGAGGGGACAATGAGCAGTTCTTC. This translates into CASRDGTRGDNEQFF.